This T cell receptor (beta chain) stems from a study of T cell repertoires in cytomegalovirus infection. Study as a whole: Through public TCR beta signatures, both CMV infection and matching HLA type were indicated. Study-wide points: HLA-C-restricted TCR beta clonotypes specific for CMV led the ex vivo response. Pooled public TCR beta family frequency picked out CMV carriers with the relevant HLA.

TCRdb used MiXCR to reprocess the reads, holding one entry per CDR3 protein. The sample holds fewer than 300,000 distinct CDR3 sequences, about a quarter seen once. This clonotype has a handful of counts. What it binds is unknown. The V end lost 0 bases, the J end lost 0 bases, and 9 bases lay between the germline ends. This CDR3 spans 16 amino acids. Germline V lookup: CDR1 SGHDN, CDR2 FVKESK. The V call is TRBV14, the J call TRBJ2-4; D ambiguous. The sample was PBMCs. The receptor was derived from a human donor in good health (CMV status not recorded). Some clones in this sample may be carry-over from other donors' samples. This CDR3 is CASSQDPALAKNIQYF. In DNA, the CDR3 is TGTGCCAGCAGCCAAGACCCTGCACTAGCCAAAAACATTCAGTACTTC.